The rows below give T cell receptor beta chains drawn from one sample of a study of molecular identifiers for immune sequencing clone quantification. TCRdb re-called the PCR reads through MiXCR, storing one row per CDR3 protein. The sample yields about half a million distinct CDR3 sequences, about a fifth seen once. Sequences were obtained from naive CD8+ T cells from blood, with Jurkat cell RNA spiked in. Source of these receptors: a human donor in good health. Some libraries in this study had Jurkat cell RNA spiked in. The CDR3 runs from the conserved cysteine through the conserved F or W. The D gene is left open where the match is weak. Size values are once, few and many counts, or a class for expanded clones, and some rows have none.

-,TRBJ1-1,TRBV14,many,TGTGCCAGCAGCCAACTCAGGGGCACTGAAGCTTTCTTT,CASSQLRGTEAFF
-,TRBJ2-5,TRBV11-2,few,TGTGCCAGCAGCTACCCAGTGACGTGGGGGGAAGAGACCCAGTACTTC,CASSYPVTWGEETQYF
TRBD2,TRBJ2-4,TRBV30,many,TGTGCCTGGAGTCCCCGGACTAGCGGGGGGCCTCCCCTAGCCAAAAACATTCAGTACTTC,CAWSPRTSGGPPLAKNIQYF
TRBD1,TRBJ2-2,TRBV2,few,TGTGCCAGCAGAGACGACACCGGGACAGGGAAGGTGTTTTTT,CASRDDTGTGKVFF
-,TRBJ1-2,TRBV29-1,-,TGCAGCGTTGAAGAGGAATCCAACTATGGCTACACCTTC,CSVEEESNYGYTF
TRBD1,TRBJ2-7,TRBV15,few,TGTGCCACCAGCAGAAACCGTGACAGGGCCTACGAGCAGTACTTC,CATSRNRDRAYEQYF
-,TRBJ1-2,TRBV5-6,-,TGTGCCAGCAGCTACGGGAACAATCTCGGGGGCTACACCTTC,CASSYGNNLGGYTF
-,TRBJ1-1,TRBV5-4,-,TGTGCCAGCAGCTTGCCGCCAGGGATCACTGAAGCTTTCTTT,CASSLPPGITEAFF
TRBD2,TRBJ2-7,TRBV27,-,TGTGCCAGCAGTTTAGGCGGGGGGATCTACGAGCAGTACTTC,CASSLGGGIYEQYF
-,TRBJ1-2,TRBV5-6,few,TGTGCCAGCACGTATGAGGTGGATGGCTACACCTTC,CASTYEVDGYTF
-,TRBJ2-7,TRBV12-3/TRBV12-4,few,TGTGCCAGCAGTTCGGCCGACGGGTTTTCCTACGAGCAGTACTTC,CASSSADGFSYEQYF
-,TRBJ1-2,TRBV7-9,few,TGTGCCAGCAGCTTAGTGCTACCTAACTATGGCTACACCTTC,CASSLVLPNYGYTF
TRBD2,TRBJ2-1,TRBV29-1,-,TGCAGCGGACCGGTGGCGGGAGCTGCCCACAAGGAGCAGTTCTTC,CSGPVAGAAHKEQFF
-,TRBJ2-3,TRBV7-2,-,TGTGCCAGCAGCCTGACCCCCTCAGATACGCAGTATTTT,CASSLTPSDTQYF
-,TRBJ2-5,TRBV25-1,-,TGTGCCAGCAGTGTATACTCGGGCCAAGAGACCCAGTACTTC,CASSVYSGQETQYF
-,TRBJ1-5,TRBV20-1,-,TGCAGTGCTAGTTTTTACGTCGCGGGGAAGGATCAGCCCCGGCATTTT,CSASFYVAGKDQPRHF
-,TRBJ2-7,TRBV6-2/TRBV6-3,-,TGTGCCAGCAGTAACTTAATCCTCTCCTACGAGCAGTACTTC,CASSNLILSYEQYF
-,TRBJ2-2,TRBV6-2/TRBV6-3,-,TGTGCCAGCAGTTACGTAAGGGTGGTCGCGAACACCGGGGAGCTGTTTTTT,CASSYVRVVANTGELFF
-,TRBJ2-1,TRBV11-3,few,TGTGCCAGCAAGGAACGGGGAGAGGATGAGCAGTTCTTC,CASKERGEDEQFF
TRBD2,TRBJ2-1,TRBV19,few,TGTGCCAGTAGCCTGACTAGCGGGAGGGGCAATGAGCAGTTCTTC,CASSLTSGRGNEQFF